Presented here are 22 T cell receptor beta chains from one specimen sequenced in a study of cytomegalovirus exposure and HLA in healthy donors. This PCR relied on a set of 60 Vbeta primers and 13 Jbeta primers. Libraries were prepared by immunoSEQ multiplex PCR; TCRdb keeps only in-frame clonotypes and omits some of them. Of around 200,000 clones in the sample, roughly 90% were seen once. Material for sequencing was PBMCs. Receptors originate from a woman in her thirties in good health and CMV-seronegative.

The rearrangement uses TRBV10-2 and TRBJ2-1, with a possible D match to TRBD1 (6 bases). CDR1 is WSHSY, CDR2 SAAADI, per germline. The CDR3 is 14 residues long. V dropped 4 bases and J dropped 7 bases, with 14 bases sitting between them. This CDR3 reads CASSGTVLNNEQFF. The DNA for the CDR3 is TGCGCCAGCAGTGGGACAGTCCTTAATAATGAGCAGTTCTTC.

The chain has TRBV29-1 and TRBJ2-5; D not certain. The CDR3 is 10 amino acids. V was trimmed by 4 bases and J by 4 bases, leaving 4 bases between them. Germline V CDR1 and CDR2: SQVTM, ANQGSEA. Here the CDR3 DNA reads TGCAGCGTTGCAGGAGAGACCCAGTACTTC. Translation: CSVAGETQYF.

V and J are TRBV5-1 and TRBJ2-5; D might be TRBD1 (6 bases). This CDR3 is 14 amino acids long. CDR1 SGHRS and CDR2 YFSETQ come from the germline V gene. V was clipped by 0 bases and J by 5 bases, with 11 bases between them. The CDR3 is CASSLAGAWETQYF. The DNA of the CDR3 is TGCGCCAGCAGCTTGGCAGGGGCCTGGGAGACCCAGTACTTC.

This clone occurred once. The chain couples TRBV5-4 to TRBJ1-2; 8 bases map to TRBD1. The V and J ends lost 3 bases and 6 bases, in that order; junction bases with no gene match: 10. The CDR3 has 15 amino acids. Germline lookup yields CDR1 SGHNT and CDR2 YYREEE (reference sequence). The CDR3, as DNA: TGTGCCAGCAGCTCCTCAGGGGGCCAGGGGAATGGCTACACCTTC. As protein: CASSSSGGQGNGYTF.

The J gene is TRBJ2-1, the V gene TRBV6-1, with a tentative D call TRBD1 (7 bases). This CDR3 has 15 amino acids. CDR1 is MNHNS, CDR2 SASEGT, per germline. V was clipped by 2 bases and J by 7 bases, with 15 bases between them. The chain's CDR3 is CASSEMEGAANEQFF. CDR3 nucleotide sequence: TGTGCCAGCAGTGAAATGGAGGGGGCCGCTAATGAGCAGTTCTTC.

This rearrangement joins TRBV5-1 to TRBJ1-2; 7 bases agree with TRBD1. Losses at the gene ends were 0 bases for V and 4 bases for J; bases not matched to a gene: 3. The CDR3 has 14 residues. Germline V CDR1 and CDR2: SGHRS, YFSETQ. This CDR3 reads CASSLGDRSYGYTF. DNA for the CDR3: TGCGCCAGCAGCTTGGGGGACAGAAGCTATGGCTACACCTTC.

V usage is TRBV9 and J usage is TRBJ2-1; 12 bases are a match to TRBD2. J was trimmed by 0 bases and V by 4 bases; bases with no gene match: 11. CDR1 SGDLS and CDR2 YYNGEE come from the germline V gene. This CDR3 is built from 19 residues. The DNA for the CDR3 is TGTGCCAGCAGCCCGTCACTAGCGGGGGGTCGTAGCTCCTACAATGAGCAGTTCTTC. Translating gives CASSPSLAGGRSSYNEQFF.

V is TRBV6-6 and J is TRBJ1-2; the match to TRBD1 covers 9 bases. The V gene's germline CDR1 is MNHNY and CDR2 SVGAGI (reference sequence). CDR3 length: 15 residues. Trimming cost V 2 bases and J 7 bases; bases outside gene matches: 8. CDR3: CASSYPGQGDFGYTF. The CDR3 DNA follows: TGTGCCAGCAGTTACCCGGGACAGGGAGACTTTGGCTACACCTTC.

The chain is built from TRBV4-1 and TRBJ1-1; D may be TRBD1 (5 bases). Per germline, CDR1 MGHRA and CDR2 YSYEKL. The V end was cut by 0 bases, the J end by 6 bases, with 14 bases between. The CDR3 length is 15 residues. The CDR3 loop is CASSQDIRGGAEAFF. The CDR3 DNA reads TGCGCCAGCAGCCAAGATATAAGGGGTGGTGCTGAAGCTTTCTTT.

The V gene is TRBV4-1, the J gene TRBJ2-3; 13 nucleotides agree with TRBD2. This CDR3 is 16 amino acids long. Per the germline V gene, CDR1 is MGHRA and CDR2 is YSYEKL. Trimming cost V 1 base and J 4 bases; bases outside gene matches: 2. Here the CDR3 DNA reads TGCGCCAGCAGCCAAGGACTAGCGGGAGGTCCAGATACGCAGTATTTT. Translation gives CASSQGLAGGPDTQYF.

The chain is built from TRBV5-5 and TRBJ2-7; tentatively, D is TRBD1 (6 bases). V dropped 2 bases and J dropped 3 bases, with 12 bases sitting between them. Per the germline V gene, CDR1 is SGHKS and CDR2 is YYEKEE (reference sequence). This CDR3 is 14 amino acids long. The DNA for the CDR3 is TGTGCCAGCAGCTTCCGGGACACCAACTACGAGCAGTACTTC. It yields the protein CASSFRDTNYEQYF.

This chain links TRBV7-9 with TRBJ2-6; tentatively, D is TRBD2 (5 bases). With 5 bases removed from V and 0 bases from J, the gap between germline ends came to 11 bases. The CDR3 extends over 16 amino acids. Germline values: CDR1 SEHNR, CDR2 FQNEAQ (reference sequence). CDR3 residues: CASSRRGSSGANVLTF. The CDR3 DNA sequence: TGTGCCAGCAGCCGCCGTGGGAGCTCTGGGGCCAACGTCCTGACTTTC.

The J gene is TRBJ2-3, the V gene TRBV10-3; perhaps TRBD2 as D (7 bases). Germline assignment: CDR1 ENHRY and CDR2 SYGVKD. CDR3 length equals 16 residues. V lost 3 bases and J lost 6, with 19 bases in between. The CDR3 is CAISDYRAEGGDTQYF. The CDR3 region has the DNA TGTGCCATCAGTGACTACCGGGCCGAGGGGGGGGATACGCAGTATTTT.

This chain joins TRBV28 and TRBJ1-2, with TRBD1 identical over 9 bases. Trimming removed 4 bases from V and 4 bases from J; junction bases left unmatched: 7. CDR3 size: 15 residues. Germline lookup yields CDR1 MDHEN and CDR2 SYDVKM. This CDR3 reads CASSSPGQGLYGYTF. CDR3 coding DNA: TGTGCCAGCAGTTCTCCGGGACAGGGCCTCTATGGCTACACCTTC.

The chain recombines TRBV6-5 with TRBJ2-2; D is unclear. The CDR3 spans 14 residues. Between the trimmed V and J ends, which lost 6 bases and 4 bases, there was a span of 12 bases. Germline V gene lookup returns CDR1 MNHEY and CDR2 SVGAGI. The CDR3: CASRSNPGTGELFF. The CDR3 coding sequence is TGTGCCAGCAGAAGTAATCCGGGCACCGGGGAGCTGTTTTTT.

The genes are TRBV5-1 and TRBJ2-7, with 8 bases aligning to TRBD2. Unmatched junction bases numbered 9, after V lost 4 bases and J lost 3 bases. This CDR3 has 15 amino acids. Germline values: CDR1 SGHRS, CDR2 YFSETQ. In DNA, the CDR3 is TGCGCCAGCAGCAGAGAGCCGGGACTAGGCTACGAGCAGTACTTC. Translation: CASSREPGLGYEQYF.

The V call is TRBV2, the J call TRBJ1-1; D gene unclear. Germline V CDR1 and CDR2: SNHLY, FYNNEI. Trimming cost V 3 bases and J 1 base, with 15 bases left between them. The CDR3 sequence is 16 residues long. The CDR3 sequence: CASSDLLAVANTEAFF. As DNA, the CDR3 is TGTGCCAGCAGTGATCTGCTGGCAGTCGCGAACACTGAAGCTTTCTTT.

The V call is TRBV6-5, the J call TRBJ1-6; D is perhaps TRBD1 (6 bases). Germline lookup yields CDR1 MNHEY and CDR2 SVGAGI. This CDR3 has 13 amino acids. V gave up 6 bases and J gave up 6 bases, with 9 bases separating them. DNA of the CDR3: TGTGCCAGCAGAAGGACAGCTAATTCACCCCTCCACTTT. This codes for CASRRTANSPLHF.

This chain uses TRBV7-3 with TRBJ2-3; 8 nucleotides agree with TRBD2. The trim removed 2 bases at V and 1 base at J, leaving 5 bases unmatched. Germline V gene sequence: CDR1 SGHTA, CDR2 FQGTGA. This CDR3 contains 16 residues. In nucleotides, the CDR3 is TGTGCCAGCAGCTTAGGGGGACTAGATGGCACAGATACGCAGTATTTT. Protein sequence: CASSLGGLDGTDTQYF.

A single count supports this clone. V gene TRBV18 combines with J gene TRBJ1-4, with D possibly matching TRBD1 (6 bases). CDR1 and CDR2 from the germline V gene are KGHSH and LQKENI. V lost 8 bases and J 8 bases, leaving 12 bases between the germline ends. The CDR3 extends over 12 amino acids. This CDR3 is CASTPGGEKLFF. The CDR3 DNA reads as TGTGCCAGCACCCCGGGGGGCGAAAAACTGTTTTTT.

V usage is TRBV5-5 and J usage is TRBJ2-7; 8 bases line up with TRBD1. Germline loops: CDR1 SGHKS, CDR2 YYEKEE (reference sequence). The CDR3 loop spans 15 amino acids. The J segment lost 3 bases and the V segment lost 7 bases, leaving 12 bases of the junction unmatched. The DNA of the CDR3 is TGTGCCAGCCTCCCCCCCGGGACAGGTCTCTACGAGCAGTACTTC. Translated: CASLPPGTGLYEQYF.

The rearrangement uses TRBV6-4 and TRBJ2-1; 7 bases match TRBD2. J lost 7 bases, V lost 0 bases, and 9 bases had no gene match. This CDR3 region has 16 residues. The germline V gene has CDR1 MRHNA and CDR2 SNTAGT. Here the CDR3 DNA reads TGTGCCAGCAGTGACTCGGAGACTAGCCCTGTTAATGAGCAGTTCTTC. This translates into CASSDSETSPVNEQFF.